Below are 32 T cell receptor beta chains sequenced from a single sample in a study of CD8 T cells in Susac syndrome. Random hexamers served to reverse transcribe roughly 0.5 to 1 ug RNA. MiXCR, applied by TCRdb to the immunoSEQ multiplex PCR reads, yields one record per CDR3 protein. The top ten clones hold about 0.071% of a sample with more than 200,000 distinct CDR3 sequences, around 93% of them seen once. Sequencing was performed on CD4+ T cells from PBMCs. Receptor source: a human donor with multiple sclerosis.

The V call is TRBV9, the J call TRBJ1-2; D not resolved. Between the trimmed V and J ends, which lost 0 bases and 2 bases, there was a span of 11 bases. Germline V gene sequence: CDR1 SGDLS, CDR2 YYNGEE. The CDR3 is 15 residues long. CDR3 protein: CASSVEVAANYGYTF. The CDR3 coding sequence is TGTGCCAGCAGCGTAGAGGTTGCAGCCAACTATGGCTACACCTTC.

The J gene is TRBJ2-4, the V gene TRBV20-1; TRBD1 matches 9 bases. Germline V CDR1 and CDR2: DFQATT, SNEGSKA (reference sequence). The junction had 10 bases not matched to a gene; V was cut back by 3 bases and J by 13 bases. This CDR3 comprises 13 residues. For the CDR3, the DNA is TGCAGTGCTAGTCCGGGACAGGGACTCCAGCAGTACTTC. It specifies CSASPGQGLQQYF.

This chain links TRBV21-1 with TRBJ2-2; the DNA was not used to check the table's D call, TRBD1. TRBV21-1 is described as a pseudogene. This CDR3 is built from 18 residues. The CDR3 is CASSKEDRGPGNTGELFF. DNA for the CDR3: TGTGCCAGCAGCAAAGAGGACAGGGGGCCGGGGAACACCGGGGAGCTGTTTTTT.

V is TRBV28 and J is TRBJ2-2; no clear D gene. CDR1 and CDR2 (germline): MDHEN, SYDVKM. The CDR3 has 13 amino acids. The V gene lost 6 bases and the J gene lost 2 bases, with 7 bases spanning the gap. The CDR3 coding sequence is TGTGCCAGCAGAGAGGTAAACACCGGGGAGCTGTTTTTT. It is translated as CASREVNTGELFF.

This chain joins TRBV19 and TRBJ1-5; unclear D gene. Trimming removed 5 bases at V and 1 base at J, with 12 bases between. There are 15 residues in the CDR3. Per the germline V gene, CDR1 is LNHDA and CDR2 is SQIVND (reference sequence). The CDR3 bases are TGTGCCAGTAGTCCCCGTCCGGGAAGCAATCAGCCCCAGCATTTT. Its translation: CASSPRPGSNQPQHF.

The rearrangement joins TRBV29-1 to TRBJ2-1, with 11 bases matching TRBD2. The CDR3 sequence is 19 residues long. Looked up from germline, CDR1 is SQVTM and CDR2 is ANQGSEA. The junction had 25 bases not matched to a gene; V was cut back by 7 bases and J by 8 bases. CDR3 sequence (DNA): TGCAGCGGCCTTAAAGGGACTAGCGGACCGAGTCTCCAAGTCGATGAGCAGTTCTTC. Its translation: CSGLKGTSGPSLQVDEQFF.

The chain recombines TRBV5-1 with TRBJ2-5; weak D call: TRBD2 (5 bases). Trimming removed 4 bases from V and 4 bases from J, with 11 bases in between. Per germline, CDR1 SGHRS and CDR2 YFSETQ. The CDR3 is 13 amino acids. The CDR3: CASSQEVTETQYF. The CDR3 DNA reads as TGCGCCAGCAGCCAGGAGGTAACAGAGACCCAGTACTTC.

CDR3 sequence (DNA): TGTGCCAGTACATCTTTGGGGGACAATCAGCCCCAGCATTTT. Its translation: CASTSLGDNQPQHF. This chain connects TRBV19 to TRBJ1-5, with a tentative D call TRBD1 (5 bases). CDR1 and CDR2 from the germline V gene are LNHDA and SQIVND (reference sequence). V lost 7 bases to trimming and J lost 3 bases, with 13 bases between them. The CDR3 totals 14 residues.

The chain carries TRBV27 and TRBJ2-7; D is unclear. The V and J ends lost 5 bases and 0 bases respectively, with 29 bases between them. Looked up from germline, CDR1 is MNHEY and CDR2 is SMNVEV (reference sequence). The CDR3 loop spans 20 amino acids. The CDR3 is CASSLRVATIRPIGSYEQYF. The CDR3 DNA sequence: TGTGCCAGCAGTCTTCGAGTTGCGACCATCCGCCCGATTGGCTCCTACGAGCAGTACTTC.

The chain uses TRBV7-2 and TRBJ2-7; maybe TRBD1 (6 bases). Trimming left V 3 bases short and J 4 bases short, with 16 bases between. Looked up from germline, CDR1 is SGHTA and CDR2 is FQGNSA. CDR3 length equals 15 residues. This CDR3 reads CASSLRRGGAYEQYF. The CDR3 region has the DNA TGTGCCAGCAGCTTGCGCAGGGGTGGCGCGTACGAGCAGTACTTC.

The genes are TRBV2 and TRBJ2-2; no firm D call. CDR1 and CDR2 from the germline V gene are SNHLY and FYNNEI. Trimming took off 6 bases at V and 4 bases at J, with 15 bases between the two ends. The CDR3 is 15 residues long. CDR3 coding DNA: TGTGCCAGCAGCGCATCAAGGCCGAGCACCGGGGAGCTGTTTTTT. This encodes CASSASRPSTGELFF. The variable domain in full, completed from reference TRBV2 and TRBJ2-2, reads EPEVTQTPSHQVTQMGQEVILRCVPISNHLYFYWYRQILGQKVEFLVSFYNNEISEKSEIFDDQFSVERPDGSNFTLKIRSTKLEDSAMYFCASSASRPSTGELFFGEGSRLTVL.

The V and J genes are TRBV19 and TRBJ2-1, with 7 positions matching TRBD2. V shed 10 bases and J 6 bases; nucleotides not matched to a gene: 6. There are 12 residues in the CDR3. Germline V gene lookup returns CDR1 LNHDA and CDR2 SQIVND (reference sequence). CDR3 loop: CATGGTPNEQFF. In nucleotides, the CDR3 is TGTGCCACCGGGGGGACCCCCAATGAGCAGTTCTTC.

CDR3 bases: TGTGCCAGCCGAGGCGAGCGGGGGGCCGCCTACAATGAGCAGTTCTTC. This gives the protein CASRGERGAAYNEQFF. The gene calls are TRBV12-3 or TRBV12-4 and TRBJ2-1; 9 bases line up with TRBD2. The CDR3 spans 16 residues. V shed 8 bases and J 2 bases; nucleotides not matched to a gene: 10.

The chain carries TRBV7-3 and TRBJ2-7; D not resolved. The CDR3 is made up of 15 amino acids. The germline V and J ends were trimmed by 5 bases and 3 bases, with 17 bases remaining between them. Germline-derived CDR1 and CDR2 are SGHTA and FQGTGA. The CDR3 sequence is CASSTQSGPNYEQYF. CDR3 sequence (DNA): TGTGCCAGCAGCACCCAGTCCGGACCGAACTACGAGCAGTACTTC.

J is TRBJ2-2 and V is TRBV7-8; tentative D call: TRBD2 (5 bases). There are 12 residues in the CDR3. Germline CDR1 SGHVS, CDR2 FQNEAQ. V lost 3 bases to trimming and J lost 7 bases, with 6 bases between them. The CDR3 region has the DNA TGTGCCAGCAGCTTGCGGGTCGGGGAGCTGTTTTTT. This codes for CASSLRVGELFF.

The chain couples TRBV20-1 to TRBJ1-6, with D maybe TRBD1 (5 bases). The CDR3 runs 14 residues. Trimming took 5 bases from V and 9 from J, leaving 17 bases between them. Germline CDR1 DFQATT, CDR2 SNEGSKA (reference sequence). CDR3 DNA sequence: TGCAGTGCTGCCCGGGACGCCGGCGGTTCACCCCTCCACTTT. It translates to CSAARDAGGSPLHF.

For the CDR3, the DNA is TGTGCCATCAGTGCTAGCTCAGAAAACATTCAGTACTTC. This translates into CAISASSENIQYF. This chain uses TRBV10-3 with TRBJ2-4; weak D call: TRBD2 (5 bases). The CDR3 totals 13 residues. Trimming pared 4 bases from V and 5 bases from J, leaving 9 bases between. The germline gives CDR1 ENHRY, CDR2 SYGVKD.

This clonotype appeared a few times. CDR3 in DNA: TGTGCCAGCAGCTTAGGGACAGGTAGCACTGAAGCTTTCTTT. Translating it yields CASSLGTGSTEAFF. The gene calls are TRBV7-8 and TRBJ1-1; TRBD1 matches at 7 bases. The trim removed 1 base at V and 4 bases at J, leaving 3 bases unmatched. The CDR3 contains 14 residues. The germline gives CDR1 SGHVS, CDR2 FQNEAQ.

The chain uses TRBV4-1 and TRBJ2-7; D is ambiguous. Germline CDR1 reads MGHRA; CDR2 reads YSYEKL. This CDR3 contains 16 residues. Trimming stripped 0 bases from V and 4 bases from J, with 16 bases between. The CDR3 DNA sequence: TGCGCCAGCAGCCAAGAACCTATTGGACGCCGTTACGAGCAGTACTTC. It translates to CASSQEPIGRRYEQYF.

This clonotype was detected only once. The chain has TRBV29-1 and TRBJ2-7, with 9 positions matching TRBD1. The germline V gene encodes CDR1 SQVTM and CDR2 ANQGSEA. V was pared by 7 bases and J by 5 bases, with 3 bases of the junction left unmatched. The CDR3 contains 11 residues. The chain's CDR3 is CSAGQGHEQYF. The CDR3 region has the DNA TGCAGCGCGGGACAGGGCCACGAGCAGTACTTC.

The chain couples TRBV20-1 to TRBJ1-2, with D perhaps TRBD1 (6 bases). CDR1 and CDR2 from the germline V gene are DFQATT and SNEGSKA (reference sequence). The CDR3 sequence is 13 residues long. V was trimmed by 0 bases and J by 4 bases, leaving 9 bases between them. CDR3 sequence reads: CSARDTGRYGYTF. The CDR3 region has the DNA TGCAGTGCTAGAGATACAGGGCGCTATGGCTACACCTTC.

The rearrangement joins TRBV11-2 to TRBJ2-2, with TRBD1 matching 10 bases. Trimming cost V 1 base and J 4 bases; bases outside gene matches: 9. Germline-derived CDR1 and CDR2 are SGHAT and FQNNGV. The CDR3 is 18 amino acids. CDR3 sequence (DNA): TGTGCCAGCAGCTTAGCGGCTTTTGGGACAGGGGTCACCGGGGAGCTGTTTTTT. Protein sequence: CASSLAAFGTGVTGELFF.

The V call is TRBV7-8, the J call TRBJ1-3; 7 positions agree with TRBD1. V lost 8 bases and J lost 0; bases outside the gene matches: 10. CDR1 SGHVS and CDR2 FQNEAQ come from the germline V gene. This CDR3 spans 16 amino acids. CDR3: CASRHGRGHSGNTIYF. In DNA, the CDR3 is TGTGCCAGCCGCCACGGAAGGGGGCACTCTGGAAACACCATATATTTT.

The rearrangement uses TRBV19 and TRBJ2-2; weak D call: TRBD2 (6 bases). V was clipped by 3 bases and J by 0 bases, with 17 bases between them. The germline gives CDR1 LNHDA, CDR2 SQIVND (reference sequence). The length of the CDR3 is 18 residues. The CDR3 protein is CASSMALSGASNTGELFF. The CDR3 DNA reads TGTGCCAGTAGTATGGCGCTATCGGGAGCATCGAACACCGGGGAGCTGTTTTTT.

This chain links TRBV20-1 with TRBJ2-3; 15 nucleotides align to TRBD2. CDR1 DFQATT and CDR2 SNEGSKA come from the germline V gene (reference sequence). V lost 5 bases to trimming and J lost 2 bases; unmatched junction nucleotides: 5. The CDR3 covers 16 residues. CDR3 coding DNA: TGCAGTGCTTCTTGGACTAGCGGGGGGGCCACAGATACGCAGTATTTT. Protein product: CSASWTSGGATDTQYF.

The rearrangement uses TRBV7-3 and TRBJ1-1; D perhaps matches TRBD1 (6 bases). This CDR3 region has 15 residues. V lost 5 bases, J lost 3 bases, and 16 bases lay in between. Germline-derived CDR1 and CDR2 are SGHTA and FQGTGA. The CDR3 is CASSTDSSKYTEAFF. The CDR3 DNA reads TGTGCCAGCAGCACGGACAGTAGTAAATACACTGAAGCTTTCTTT.

The chain has TRBV5-1 and TRBJ2-5, with TRBD2 matching over 7 bases. The CDR3 runs to 14 residues. The ends lost 9 bases at V and 1 base at J; junction bases unmatched: 9. Germline assignment: CDR1 SGHRS and CDR2 YFSETQ. DNA of the CDR3: TGCGCCAACCGGCCTAGCGGCCCCCAAGAGACCCAGTACTTC. The encoded protein is CANRPSGPQETQYF.

The chain is built from TRBV29-1 and TRBJ2-5; D unresolved. The CDR3 runs 12 residues. CDR1 is SQVTM, CDR2 ANQGSEA, per germline. Trimming cost V 3 bases and J 3 bases, with 8 bases left between them. This CDR3 is CSVDSAKETQYF. The CDR3 bases are TGCAGCGTTGACAGCGCGAAAGAGACCCAGTACTTC. The full variable domain, rest sourced from reference TRBV29-1 and TRBJ2-5, is SAVISQKPSRDICQRGTSLTIQCQVDSQVTMMFWYRQQPGQSLTLIATANQGSEATYESGFVIDKFPISRPNLTFSTLTVSNMSPEDSSIYLCSVDSAKETQYFGPGTRLLVL.

The sample holds a few counts of this clonotype. V usage is TRBV28 and J usage is TRBJ2-1; 11 bases line up with TRBD2. The CDR3 extends over 16 amino acids. V dropped 6 bases and J dropped 1; count of bases not matched to a gene: 5. From germline, CDR1 is MDHEN and CDR2 SYDVKM. The CDR3 is CASSELAGGSYNEQFF. CDR3 sequence (DNA): TGTGCCAGCAGCGAATTAGCGGGGGGGTCCTACAATGAGCAGTTCTTC.

This sequence joins TRBV3-1 and TRBJ2-7; D is undetermined. Looked up from germline, CDR1 is LGHDT and CDR2 is YNNKEL (reference sequence). V lost 3 bases and J lost 7, with 16 bases in between. The CDR3 totals 14 residues. The CDR3 sequence is CASSHPLSLGEQYV. CDR3 nucleotides: TGTGCCAGCAGCCACCCCCTATCCCTAGGGGAGCAGTACGTC.

The chain is built from TRBV12-5 and TRBJ2-1; 14 bases fit TRBD2. Trimming cost V 6 bases and J 4 bases; bases outside gene matches: 14. Germline V lookup: CDR1 LGHNT, CDR2 FRNRAP. The CDR3 spans 19 residues. The chain's CDR3 is CASGLTGTSGGLGYNEQFF. CDR3 in DNA: TGTGCTAGTGGGCTGACCGGGACTAGCGGGGGCCTGGGGTACAATGAGCAGTTCTTC.

The chain uses TRBV28 and TRBJ1-5, with a possible D match to TRBD1 (5 bases). Between the trimmed V and J ends, which lost 8 bases and 0 bases, there was a span of 14 bases. This CDR3 spans 15 amino acids. Germline values: CDR1 MDHEN, CDR2 SYDVKM. The CDR3 loop is CASRLGLNSNQPQHF. The CDR3 DNA is TGTGCCAGCCGACTGGGACTGAATAGCAATCAGCCCCAGCATTTT.